The entry that follows covers one T cell receptor beta chain sequence. Only in-frame clones appear in the TCRdb table, and some are missing; sequencing was by immunoSEQ multiplex PCR. This sample has about 150,000 clones; more than 75% occur once, and the top ten carry 5%. V was trimmed by 4 bases and J by 4 bases, leaving 19 bases between them. Looked up from germline, CDR1 is LGHNA and CDR2 is YSLEER. The CDR3 length is 16 residues. This sample was included in a study of blood T cell repertoires in COVID-19. The chain recombines TRBV4-3 with TRBJ1-2; no definite D call. The sequence came from a woman aged 65 to 85 with COVID-19, enrolled during active disease. Sequences were obtained from peripheral blood. As DNA, the CDR3 is TGCGCCAGCAGCCCGAGCCGCGGGCTCCACTTCTATGGCTACACCTTC. Protein product: CASSPSRGLHFYGYTF.